This record looks at one T cell receptor beta chain sequence and its context. These data belong to a study of shared clonotypes between healthy human individuals. The CDR3 spans 15 residues. In germline, CDR1 is SGHDN, CDR2 FVKESK. V shed 3 bases and J 4 bases; nucleotides not matched to a gene: 2. It was across several immunoSEQ plates that each subset's genomic DNA was evenly split. Sequencing used immunoSEQ multiplex PCR; TCRdb keeps in-frame clones, though not all of them. The table records about 2.3 million clones, 90% to 95% of them present only once. The sequencing input was naive CD4+ T cells from PBMCs. The subset was: CD45RA+ positively selected. This TCR was recovered from a man aged 18 to 30 in good health. Some clones in this sample may be carry-over from other donors' samples. The J gene is TRBJ1-4, the V gene TRBV14; 10 bases map to TRBD1. The CDR3 sequence is CASSHWTGGNEKLFF. The CDR3, as DNA: TGTGCCAGCAGCCACTGGACAGGGGGTAATGAAAAACTGTTTTTT.